Sequencing of this T cell receptor beta chain was carried out in a study of molecular identifiers for immune sequencing clone quantification. As for the study in general: In replicates, the authors split RNA from roughly 20,000 or 100,000 naive CD8 cells five ways and sequenced four.

This clonotype was counted ten times or more. The V gene end was trimmed by 4 bases and the J gene end by 0 bases; junction bases not matched to a gene: 4. In germline, CDR1 is LGHNA, CDR2 YSLEER. The CDR3 runs 16 residues. MiXCR was run by TCRdb on the PCR reads, yielding one entry per CDR3 protein. This table has 350,000 or so distinct CDR3 sequences, around a fifth appearing once. Sequencing was carried out using naive CD8+ T cells from blood, with Jurkat cell RNA spiked in. Subset in this sample: FACS-sorted CD8+CD4-CCR7+CD45RA+ naive T cells. The clonotype originates from a human donor in good health. Some libraries in this study had Jurkat cell RNA spiked in. V gene TRBV4-3 combines with J gene TRBJ2-1, with TRBD1 matching 9 bases. CDR3 in amino acids: CASSPDRGLSYNEQFF. The DNA of the CDR3 is TGCGCCAGCAGCCCGGACAGGGGTCTCTCCTACAATGAGCAGTTCTTC.